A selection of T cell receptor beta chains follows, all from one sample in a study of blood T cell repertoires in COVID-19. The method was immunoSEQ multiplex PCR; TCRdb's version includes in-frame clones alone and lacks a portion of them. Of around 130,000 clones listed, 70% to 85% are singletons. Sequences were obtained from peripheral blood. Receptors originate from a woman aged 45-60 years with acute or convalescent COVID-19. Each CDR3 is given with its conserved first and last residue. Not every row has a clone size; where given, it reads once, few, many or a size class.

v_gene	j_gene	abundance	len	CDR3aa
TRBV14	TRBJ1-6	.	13	CASSPFRVSPLHF
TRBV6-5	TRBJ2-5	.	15	CASSYRTGTQETQYF
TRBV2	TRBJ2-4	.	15	CASSRVLTAINIQYF
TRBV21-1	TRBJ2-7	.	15	CASSKMGQGSYEQYF
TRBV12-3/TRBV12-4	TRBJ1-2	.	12	CASRNRGGGYTF
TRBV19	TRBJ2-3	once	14	CASSLREPTDTQYF
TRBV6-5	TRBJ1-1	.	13	CASNRGENTEAFF
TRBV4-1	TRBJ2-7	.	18	CASSQDPWAGTGTYEQYF
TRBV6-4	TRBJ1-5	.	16	CATHGQGARHHQPQHF
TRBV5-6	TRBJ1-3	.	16	CASSPLWTGPGNTIYF
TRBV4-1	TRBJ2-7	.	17	CASSQVGVGGASYEQYF
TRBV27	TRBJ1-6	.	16	CASSSLAGIGNSPLHF
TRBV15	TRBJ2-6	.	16	CATRSEPPSGANVLTF
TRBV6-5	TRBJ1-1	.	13	CASRLAQNTEAFF
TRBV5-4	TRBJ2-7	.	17	CASSLAAPGGKTYEQYF
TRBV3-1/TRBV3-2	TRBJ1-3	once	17	CASSQGYRGRSGNTIYF
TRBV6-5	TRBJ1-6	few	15	CASTIDSPYNSPLHF
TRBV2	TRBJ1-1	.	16	CASSEGSFTTGEEAFF
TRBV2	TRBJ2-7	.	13	CASSVPSGYEQYF
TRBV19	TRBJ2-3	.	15	CASSIRGASTDTQYF
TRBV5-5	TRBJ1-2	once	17	CASKVSPTDRPDYGYTF
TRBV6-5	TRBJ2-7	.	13	CASSQTDRDEQYF
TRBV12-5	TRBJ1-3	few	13	CASGLVGGNTIYF
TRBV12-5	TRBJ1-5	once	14	CASGTGQSWQPQHF
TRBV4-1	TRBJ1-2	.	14	CASSQESPGSGYTF
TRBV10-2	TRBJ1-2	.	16	CASRREDRGLLIGYTF
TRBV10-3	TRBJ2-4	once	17	CAISEERGKGGKNIQYF
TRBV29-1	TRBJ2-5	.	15	CSFKVGGGSQETQYF
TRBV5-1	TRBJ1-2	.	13	CASSLEPQGGDTF
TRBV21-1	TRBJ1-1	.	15	CASTAGGRMNTEAFF
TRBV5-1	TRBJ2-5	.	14	CASSLAGGQETQYF
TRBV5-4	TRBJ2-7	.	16	CASSLAGRGGPYEQYF
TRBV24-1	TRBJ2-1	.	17	CATSETYSGVGYNEQFF
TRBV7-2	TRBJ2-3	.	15	CASSLDRGFTDTQYF
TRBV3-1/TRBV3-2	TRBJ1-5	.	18	CASSHSRTGSYSNQPQHF
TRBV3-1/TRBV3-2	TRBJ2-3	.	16	CASSQERSGGTDTQYF
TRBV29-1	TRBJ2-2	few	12	CSVHKNTGELFF
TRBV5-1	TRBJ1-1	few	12	CASSWGDTEAFF
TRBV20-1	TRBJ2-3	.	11	CSAGALDTQYF
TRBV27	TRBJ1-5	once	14	CASSRETGTQPQHF
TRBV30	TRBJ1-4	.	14	CAWGVEGLNEKLFF
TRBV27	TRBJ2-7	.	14	CASRRQGSSYEQYF
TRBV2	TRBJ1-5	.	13	CASGTGRNQPQHF
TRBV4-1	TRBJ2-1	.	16	CASSRTRDTTYNEQFF
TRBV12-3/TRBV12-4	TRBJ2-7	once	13	CASSQGFSDEQYF
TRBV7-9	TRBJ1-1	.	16	CASSFRGSLKDTEAFF
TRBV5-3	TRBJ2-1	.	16	CARSLPPLAGTNEQFF
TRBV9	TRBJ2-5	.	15	CASSAGTAYQETQYF
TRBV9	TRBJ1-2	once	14	CASSDGQGVHGYTF
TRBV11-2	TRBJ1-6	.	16	CASSRSSTGRNSPLHF
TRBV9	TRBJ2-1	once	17	CASSVVPGTPAGNEQFF
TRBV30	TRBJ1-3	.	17	CASDWGRSASSGNTIYF
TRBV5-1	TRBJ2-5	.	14	CASSLQGTGETQYF
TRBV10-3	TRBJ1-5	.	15	CAISESRQGGYPQHF
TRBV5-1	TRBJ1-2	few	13	CASSLGDSNGYTF
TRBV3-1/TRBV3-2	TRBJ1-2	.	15	CASSLRAAGGYGYTF
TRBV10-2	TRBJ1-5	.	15	CASTLGQGSNQPQHF